Shown below are 5 T cell receptor beta chains from a single sample sequenced in a study of blood T cell repertoires in COVID-19. Produced via immunoSEQ multiplex PCR; TCRdb's table is partial and in-frame only. The table shows about 250,000 clones, with 86% occurring only once. Material: peripheral blood. These receptors were collected from a woman aged 55-69 years who had recovered from COVID-19.

The sample holds one count of this clone. The chain employs TRBV7-3 and TRBJ1-6; the match to TRBD1 covers 8 bases. This CDR3 contains 13 residues. After removal of 5 bases from V and 10 bases from J, the junction contained 4 bases not matched to a gene. Germline V CDR1 and CDR2: SGHTA, FQGTGA. CDR3 in amino acids: CASSKQGESPLHF. CDR3 sequence (DNA): TGTGCCAGCAGCAAACAGGGGGAATCACCCCTCCACTTT.

The CDR3: CASTPGGWSGNTIYF. The CDR3 bases are TGTGCCAGCACTCCCGGGGGTTGGTCTGGAAACACCATATATTTT. The rearrangement links TRBV6-5 to TRBJ1-3, with a possible D match to TRBD1 (5 bases). CDR3 length equals 15 residues. The germline CDR1 and CDR2 sequences are MNHEY and SVGAGI. Trimming left V 7 bases short and J 1 base short, with 14 bases between.

V and J are TRBV7-6 and TRBJ2-1; TRBD2 agrees at 9 bases. Per the germline V gene, CDR1 is SGHVS and CDR2 is FNYEAQ. The length of the CDR3 is 16 residues. V dropped 6 bases and J dropped 3; count of bases not matched to a gene: 9. As DNA, the CDR3 is TGTGCCAGCAGTTCCTTACAGCGGGGGGACTACAATGAGCAGTTCTTC. Translating it yields CASSSLQRGDYNEQFF. The full variable domain, rest sourced from reference TRBV7-6 and TRBJ2-1, is GAGVSQSPRYKVTKRGQDVALRCDPISGHVSLYWYRQALGQGPEFLTYFNYEAQQDKSGLPNDRFSAERPEGSISTLTIQRTEQRDSAMYRCASSSLQRGDYNEQFFGPGTRLTVL.

The chain carries TRBV9 and TRBJ2-3; 7 nucleotides match TRBD2. The germline gives CDR1 SGDLS, CDR2 YYNGEE. V was pared by 2 bases and J by 0 bases, with 3 bases of the junction left unmatched. The CDR3 loop spans 15 amino acids. The DNA for the CDR3 is TGTGCCAGCAGCGTCGGGGGGTATAGCACAGATACGCAGTATTTT. It encodes CASSVGGYSTDTQYF.

The genes are TRBV6-5 and TRBJ1-2; D possibly corresponds to TRBD1 (6 bases). Trimming removed 6 bases from V and 2 bases from J, with 10 bases in between. Per the germline V gene, CDR1 is MNHEY and CDR2 is SVGAGI. The CDR3 consists of 13 residues. DNA for the CDR3: TGTGCCAGCAGGAACGACAGGAACTATGGCTACACCTTC. Translated, it gives CASRNDRNYGYTF.